Listed below are T cell receptor beta chains from one sample, sequenced in a study of shared clonotypes between healthy human individuals. Sequencing was performed with immunoSEQ multiplex PCR; in TCRdb, only in-frame clones are kept and a portion is missing. This table has about 2.4 million clones, around nine tenths appearing once. The source material was naive CD4+ T cells sorted from blood. Receptors originate from a man aged 18 to 30 in good health. Both conserved end residues are part of each CDR3. Each record gives: D gene, V gene, clone size, J gene, CDR3 DNA, CDR3 protein. A D gene is named only where the DNA matches it firmly. Size is omitted from some rows. Given values are once, few, many or a class for expanded clones.

>.|TRBV19|.|TRBJ1-5
TGTGCCAGTAGTCCCCATTCGGGTCCGTCGATTACTTTT
CASSPHSGPSITF
>.|TRBV10-3|.|TRBJ1-1
TGTGCCATCACGGGGGGCATGAACACTGAAGCTTTCTTT
CAITGGMNTEAFF
>TRBD1|TRBV5-4|.|TRBJ2-5
TGTGCCAGCAGCCATTATGACAGGGATCAAGAGACCCAGTACTTC
CASSHYDRDQETQYF
>TRBD2|TRBV5-1|.|TRBJ2-7
TGCGCCAGCAGCTTACTAGCGGGGGACCACGAGCAGTACTTC
CASSLLAGDHEQYF
>TRBD1|TRBV5-1|.|TRBJ1-6
TGCGCCAGCAGCCCTGGGACAGTCTATAATTCACCCCTCCACTTT
CASSPGTVYNSPLHF
>TRBD2|TRBV7-9|.|TRBJ2-3
TGTGCCAGCAGCCCCGGGACTAGCGGGAGTTCGGATACGCAGTATTTT
CASSPGTSGSSDTQYF
>TRBD1|TRBV4-1|.|TRBJ2-3
TGCGCCAGCAGCCAAGATTACAGGGGGACAGATACGCAGTATTTT
CASSQDYRGTDTQYF
>TRBD2|TRBV7-2|.|TRBJ2-1
TGTGCCAGCAGCTTAGGACTAGCTAATTACAATGAGCAGTTCTTC
CASSLGLANYNEQFF
>TRBD1|TRBV6-1|.|TRBJ1-5
TGTGCCAGCAGCCAGGACAGGGGCCGTAATCAGCCCCAGCATTTT
CASSQDRGRNQPQHF
>.|TRBV11-2|.|TRBJ2-7
TGTGCCAGCAGCTTAGATACGGGGGGCGTTTACGAGCAGTACTTC
CASSLDTGGVYEQYF
>.|TRBV6-5|few|TRBJ2-7
TGTGCCAGCAGTTACTCCGGCGGAACCTACGAGCAGTACTTC
CASSYSGGTYEQYF
>.|TRBV6-1|.|TRBJ2-4
TGTGCCAGCAGTGAACATGGACTTCTAGCCAAAAACATTCAGTACTTC
CASSEHGLLAKNIQYF
>.|TRBV4-1|.|TRBJ2-3
TGCGCCAGCAGCCATGAGACGATTAGCACAGATACGCAGTATTTT
CASSHETISTDTQYF
>TRBD2|TRBV5-1|.|TRBJ2-7
TGCGCCAGCAGCTTACTAGCGGGAGAGTACGAGCAGTACTTC
CASSLLAGEYEQYF
>.|TRBV7-9|few|TRBJ2-7
TGTGCCAGCAGCTTCCAGGGAACCGGCGAGCAGTACTTC
CASSFQGTGEQYF
>.|TRBV7-2|.|TRBJ2-5
TGTGCCAGCAGCTTAGATCCGAGCGGACAAGAGACCCAGTACTTC
CASSLDPSGQETQYF
>.|TRBV11-2|.|TRBJ1-5
TGTGCCAGCAGCGCACAGGGTTCTCAGCCCCAGCATTTT
CASSAQGSQPQHF
>.|TRBV5-6|.|TRBJ1-5
TGTGCCAGCAGCTTTACGGCAGACAATCAGCCCCAGCATTTT
CASSFTADNQPQHF
>TRBD1|TRBV18|once|TRBJ1-5
TGTGCCAGCTCACCACCCCGGGACAGGGACTATAGCAATCAGCCCCAGCATTTT
CASSPPRDRDYSNQPQHF
>.|TRBV2|.|TRBJ1-2
TGTGCCAGCAGTGAAAGGGCAGGGCCTAGCCGTGGCTACACCTTC
CASSERAGPSRGYTF
>.|TRBV6-5|.|TRBJ1-2
TGTGCCAGCTGGGCCAATGGGGGCTATGGCTACACCTTC
CASWANGGYGYTF
>.|TRBV27|few|TRBJ2-1
TGTGCCAGCATCCCCCTTCCGAGCAATGAGCAGTTCTTC
CASIPLPSNEQFF
>TRBD2|TRBV4-1|.|TRBJ2-7
TGCGCCAGCAGCCAAGAGGGTCCACTAGCGGAGCAGTACTTC
CASSQEGPLAEQYF
>.|TRBV30|.|TRBJ1-1
TGTGCCTGGAGTGAGAAAACTGAAGCTTTCTTT
CAWSEKTEAFF
>.|TRBV29-1|.|TRBJ1-3
TGCAGCGTTGGTTCAGGCGGAAACACCATATATTTT
CSVGSGGNTIYF
>TRBD2|TRBV2|.|TRBJ2-7
TGTGCCAGTTTACCTAGCGGGAGTGGAGAGCAGTACTTC
CASLPSGSGEQYF
>TRBD1|TRBV5-1|.|TRBJ1-1
TGCGCCAGCAGCTTGCAGGGGGCGGTCACTGAAGCTTTCTTT
CASSLQGAVTEAFF
>.|TRBV6-5|.|TRBJ2-1
TGTGCCAGCAGTTACGGCAATGAGCAGTTCTTC
CASSYGNEQFF
>.|TRBV6-1|.|TRBJ2-3
TGTGCCAGCAGTGACCGGGGGCGGAGCACAGATACGCAGTATTTT
CASSDRGRSTDTQYF
>.|TRBV4-3|once|TRBJ2-7
TGCGCCAGCAGCCAAGATACCGGGAGCGGCAACGAGCAGTACTTC
CASSQDTGSGNEQYF
>.|TRBV6-5|.|TRBJ1-1
TGTGCCAGCAGGGCGGGGAACACTGAAGCTTTCTTT
CASRAGNTEAFF
>TRBD1|TRBV10-3|.|TRBJ2-3
TGTGCCACCACACAGGGGGCGGCAGATACGCAGTATTTT
CATTQGAADTQYF
>.|TRBV19|.|TRBJ1-2
TGTGCCAGTAGTATGGGCCAGGGGAATAACTATGGCTACACCTTC
CASSMGQGNNYGYTF
>.|TRBV7-2|.|TRBJ1-1
TGTGCCAGCAGCTTTTTGGTGGGCTACAATAGCTTTGAAGCTTTCTTT
CASSFLVGYNSFEAFF
>.|TRBV27|.|TRBJ2-7
TGTGCCAGCAGTTTAGGTCAGGGTTCCTACGAGCAGTACTTC
CASSLGQGSYEQYF
>TRBD1|TRBV5-4|.|TRBJ1-6
TGTGCCAGCAGCTTGGACTCCCGGGACAGGGGCGGTTCACCCCTCCACTTT
CASSLDSRDRGGSPLHF
>.|TRBV19|.|TRBJ1-5
TGTGCCAGTAGTCCTATAGACGCTCCCAATCAGCCCCAGCATTTT
CASSPIDAPNQPQHF
>.|TRBV29-1|.|TRBJ2-2
TGCAGCGTTGGACTCGTATCAGCGAACACCGGGGAGCTGTTTTTT
CSVGLVSANTGELFF
>.|TRBV18|.|TRBJ2-7
TGTGCCAGCTCACCAGACTACGAGCAGTACTTC
CASSPDYEQYF
>.|TRBV4-3|.|TRBJ1-5
TGCGCCAGCAGCCAAGATGGGGGGACAAGGAGCAATCAGCCCCAGCATTTT
CASSQDGGTRSNQPQHF
>TRBD1|TRBV18|.|TRBJ1-2
TGTGCCAGCTCAACTACCGGGACAGGGGGGGCCTATGGCTACACCTTC
CASSTTGTGGAYGYTF
>TRBD2|TRBV14|.|TRBJ2-7
TGTGCCAGCAGCCAAGCACGGACTAGCGGGAGGTACGAGCAGTACTTC
CASSQARTSGRYEQYF
>TRBD1|TRBV5-1|.|TRBJ2-7
TGCGCCAGCAGCTTGGCCACAGGGGGATGGGCCTACGAGCAGTACTTC
CASSLATGGWAYEQYF
>.|TRBV10-1|once|TRBJ1-2
TGCGCCAGCAGTCAAGGGACGGAAAACTATGGCTACACCTTC
CASSQGTENYGYTF
>.|TRBV6-5|once|TRBJ1-6
TGTGCCAGCAGTTCCCGGGGGGTCCAGCTGAATTCACCCCTCCACTTT
CASSSRGVQLNSPLHF
>.|TRBV5-1|few|TRBJ1-6
TGCGCCAGCAAGGCGGACAATAATTCACCCCTCCACTTT
CASKADNNSPLHF
>.|TRBV9|.|TRBJ2-5
TGTGCCAGCAGCGTAGATGTGAGGGAGACCCAGTACTTC
CASSVDVRETQYF
>.|TRBV28|.|TRBJ1-2
TGTGCCAGCAGCGGGACCACAGATAACTATGGCTACACCTTC
CASSGTTDNYGYTF
>.|TRBV11-2|once|TRBJ1-6
TGTGCCAGCAGCCCGAGGGGTTCACCCCTCCACTTT
CASSPRGSPLHF
>.|TRBV5-1|.|TRBJ1-4
TGCGCCAGCAGCTTGGACAGCGGGACTAATGAAAAACTGTTTTTT
CASSLDSGTNEKLFF
>TRBD1|TRBV7-2|.|TRBJ1-4
TGTGCCAGCAGCTTAGACAGGGGGGCTGAGAAACTGTTTTTT
CASSLDRGAEKLFF
>.|TRBV18|.|TRBJ2-1
TGTGCCAGCTCACCAAAGAGTCTAGCTCAAAGCTCCTACAATGAGCAGTTCTTC
CASSPKSLAQSSYNEQFF
>TRBD2|TRBV29-1|.|TRBJ2-7
TGCAGTGCCTTGATCAGCGGGAGTAGGTACGAGCAGTACTTC
CSALISGSRYEQYF
>.|TRBV4-1|.|TRBJ2-2
TGCGCCAGCAGCCAAGAAGTATTCCAGGGGATGTACACCGGGGAGCTGTTTTTT
CASSQEVFQGMYTGELFF
>TRBD2|TRBV5-1|.|TRBJ2-1
TGCGCCAGCAGCAGGGGGACTAGAGATGAGCAGTTCTTC
CASSRGTRDEQFF